These 26 T cell receptor beta chains originate from one sample sequenced in a study of blood T cell repertoires in COVID-19. The repertoire was sequenced with immunoSEQ multiplex PCR; TCRdb's copy has only in-frame clones and lacks some. The sample holds 250,000 or so clones; around 84% are singletons and the top ten take approximately 5.1%. The material sequenced was peripheral blood. The receptors were sampled from a woman aged 55-69 years with COVID-19, enrolled during active disease.

A remark on this clone: One end of the junction is discordant with germline, which a read error may explain. The rearrangement links TRBV28 to TRBJ1-5, with 7 nucleotides matching TRBD1. There are 17 residues in the CDR3. Per the germline V gene, CDR1 is MDHEN and CDR2 is SYDVKM. CDR3 protein: CACSFISTGYGNQPQHF. In DNA, the CDR3 is TGTGCCTGCAGTTTTATTTCGACAGGGTATGGCAATCAGCCCCAGCATTTT.

The rearrangement links TRBV2 to TRBJ1-5; D gene uncertain. CDR3 length: 13 amino acids. V was shortened by 6 bases and J by 11 bases, with 17 bases between the two germline ends. The germline V gene encodes CDR1 SNHLY and CDR2 FYNNEI. CDR3 loop: CASRQDMFLSQHF. For the CDR3, the DNA is TGTGCCAGCAGGCAAGACATGTTCCTGTCCCAGCATTTT.

The chain uses TRBV5-4 and TRBJ2-1; D possibly corresponds to TRBD2 (6 bases). The germline V gene encodes CDR1 SGHNT and CDR2 YYREEE (reference sequence). The CDR3 extends over 18 amino acids. V was clipped by 4 bases and J by 2 bases, with 22 bases between them. CDR3 sequence (DNA): TGTGCCAGCAGCCCCGCGGGATCCCACTTCTCCCCCTACAATGAGCAGTTCTTC. Translation gives CASSPAGSHFSPYNEQFF. The whole variable domain, filled in from reference TRBV5-4 and TRBJ2-1, reads ETGVTQSPTHLIKTRGQQVTLRCSSQSGHNTVSWYQQALGQGPQFIFQYYREEENGRGNFPPRFSGLQFPNYSSELNVNALELDDSALYLCASSPAGSHFSPYNEQFFGPGTRLTVL.

V and J are TRBV27 and TRBJ1-1, with D unclear. Trimming cost V 10 bases and J 5 bases, with 20 bases left between them. CDR3 length: 14 amino acids. Germline CDR1 is MNHEY and CDR2 is SMNVEV (reference sequence). CDR3 residues: CATTIRGGNTEAFF. The CDR3 DNA is TGTGCCACCACCATTCGGGGAGGGAATACTGAAGCTTTCTTT.

This rearrangement joins TRBV18 to TRBJ1-2; 10 bases line up with TRBD1. Germline assignment: CDR1 KGHSH and CDR2 LQKENI. Trimming at V came to 6 bases and at J to 3 bases, leaving 4 bases not matched to a gene. This CDR3 spans 14 amino acids. The CDR3 region is CASSQTGGDYGYTF. As DNA, the CDR3 is TGTGCCAGCTCGCAGACAGGGGGCGACTATGGCTACACCTTC.

The chain has TRBV4-2 and TRBJ2-2; 8 bases map to TRBD2. V lost 0 bases, J lost 4 bases, and 7 bases stayed unmatched. The CDR3 is made up of 17 amino acids. The germline gives CDR1 LGHNA, CDR2 YNFKEQ. CDR3 loop: CASSQDVTSEITGELFF. DNA of the CDR3: TGTGCCAGCAGCCAAGATGTGACTAGCGAAATCACCGGGGAGCTGTTTTTT.

The rearrangement joins TRBV3-1 (or the pseudogene TRBV3-2) to TRBJ2-3; 9 bases match TRBD2. Germline lookup yields CDR1 LGHDT and CDR2 YNNKEL (reference sequence). This CDR3 region has 14 residues. The V and J ends lost 4 bases and 1 base, in that order; junction bases with no gene match: 0. The CDR3, as DNA: TGTGCCAGCAGCCGGACTAGCGGCACAGATACGCAGTATTTT. Translation gives CASSRTSGTDTQYF.

V is TRBV19 and J is TRBJ1-5; TRBD1 agrees at 10 bases. The germline V gene has CDR1 LNHDA and CDR2 SQIVND (reference sequence). Losses at the gene ends were 9 bases for V and 5 bases for J; bases not matched to a gene: 10. This CDR3 contains 15 residues. This CDR3 reads CASRTGGRSHQPQHF. The CDR3 region has the DNA TGTGCCAGCAGGACAGGGGGGAGATCGCATCAGCCCCAGCATTTT.

The V and J genes are TRBV15 and TRBJ2-7, with a possible D match to TRBD2 (6 bases). Germline CDR1 LNHNV, CDR2 YYDKDF (reference sequence). V was shortened by 1 base and J by 2 bases, with 21 bases between the two germline ends. The CDR3 length is 18 residues. CDR3 protein: CATSRGPLATGGAYEQYF. The CDR3 nucleotides read TGTGCCACCAGCAGAGGTCCCCTCGCGACCGGCGGGGCCTACGAGCAGTACTTC.

The rearrangement uses TRBV19 and TRBJ2-7; TRBD2 aligns across 8 bases. The germline V gene encodes CDR1 LNHDA and CDR2 SQIVND (reference sequence). The CDR3 runs to 14 residues. With V trimmed by 7 bases and J by 2 bases, 7 bases remained unmatched. CDR3 in amino acids: CASTGGARPYEQYF. CDR3 sequence (DNA): TGTGCCAGTACCGGGGGGGCGCGACCCTACGAGCAGTACTTC.

V and J are TRBV12-3 or TRBV12-4 and TRBJ2-1; D is perhaps TRBD2 (6 bases). V lost 3 bases and J lost 6, with 6 bases in between. The CDR3 spans 12 residues. The CDR3 DNA follows: TGTGCCAGCAGTTTGGGGGGCAATGAGCAGTTCTTC. Its translation: CASSLGGNEQFF.

This sequence joins TRBV19 and TRBJ1-5; TRBD1 aligns across 9 bases. V was clipped by 7 bases and J by 2 bases; unmatched bases: 15. The CDR3 totals 18 residues. Germline CDR1 is LNHDA and CDR2 is SQIVND (reference sequence). CDR3 amino acids: CASTKGTGTTWGNQPQHF. The CDR3 coding sequence is TGTGCCAGTACTAAAGGGACAGGGACCACTTGGGGCAATCAGCCCCAGCATTTT.

The V gene is TRBV9, the J gene TRBJ1-2; D is perhaps TRBD1 (6 bases). Looked up from germline, CDR1 is SGDLS and CDR2 is YYNGEE. The CDR3 runs 12 residues. The CDR3 reads CARRGRRYGYTF. The DNA for the CDR3 is TGTGCTCGCAGGGGCCGACGCTATGGCTACACCTTC.

This chain connects TRBV19 to TRBJ2-1, with 8 bases lining up with TRBD2. After removal of 7 bases from V and 9 bases from J, the junction contained 11 bases not matched to a gene. The CDR3 length is 14 residues. Germline-derived CDR1 and CDR2 are LNHDA and SQIVND (reference sequence). CDR3 loop: CASTPAGDLSEQFF. CDR3 DNA: TGTGCCAGTACTCCAGCGGGAGATCTCAGTGAGCAGTTCTTC. The variable domain in full, completed from reference TRBV19 and TRBJ2-1, reads DGGITQSPKYLFRKEGQNVTLSCEQNLNHDAMYWYRQDPGQGLRLIYYSQIVNDFQKGDIAEGYSVSREKKESFPLTVTSAQKNPTAFYLCASTPAGDLSEQFFGPGTRLTVL.

This clone was seen only once. This chain connects TRBV30 to TRBJ1-1; possible D gene TRBD1, 6 bases. CDR3 length: 11 residues. Deletions cut 4 bases from V and 9 bases from J, with 12 bases between. The germline V gene encodes CDR1 GTSNPN and CDR2 SVGIG (reference sequence). The CDR3 here is CAWTNRDKAFF. DNA for the CDR3: TGTGCCTGGACTAACCGGGACAAAGCTTTCTTT.

This clone was recorded a few times. The chain links TRBV7-9 to TRBJ2-7; 8 nucleotides match TRBD1. Germline V gives CDR1 SEHNR, CDR2 FQNEAQ (reference sequence). The junction had 15 bases not matched to a gene; V was cut back by 5 bases and J by 3 bases. The CDR3 contains 17 residues. CDR3 region: CASSAPPPDRAFYEQYF. The CDR3 DNA reads TGTGCCAGCAGCGCTCCCCCCCCGGACAGGGCGTTCTACGAGCAGTACTTC. Full variable domain (remainder filled in from reference TRBV7-9 and TRBJ2-7): DTGVSQNPRHKITKRGQNVTFRCDPISEHNRLYWYRQTLGQGPEFLTYFQNEAQLEKSRLLSDRFSAERPKGSFSTLEIQRTEQGDSAMYLCASSAPPPDRAFYEQYFGPGTRLTVT.

This chain connects TRBV5-4 to TRBJ2-5, with 10 bases matching TRBD1. Looked up from germline, CDR1 is SGHNT and CDR2 is YYREEE (reference sequence). The CDR3 length is 15 residues. V trimming: 5 bases; J trimming: 5 bases; junction bases outside the gene matches: 9. CDR3 sequence (DNA): TGTGCCAGCAGGACAGGGGGCTGGGCGGAGGAGACCCAGTACTTC. It encodes CASRTGGWAEETQYF. The full variable domain, completed using reference TRBV5-4 and TRBJ2-5, is ETGVTQSPTHLIKTRGQQVTLRCSSQSGHNTVSWYQQALGQGPQFIFQYYREEENGRGNFPPRFSGLQFPNYSSELNVNALELDDSALYLCASRTGGWAEETQYFGPGTRLLVL.

The rearrangement uses TRBV7-9 and TRBJ1-6, with unresolved D. V lost 7 bases to trimming and J lost 6 bases, with 19 bases between them. Germline loops: CDR1 SEHNR, CDR2 FQNEAQ (reference sequence). CDR3 size: 16 residues. The CDR3 DNA reads TGTGCCAGCACTCCCGGAGGAGGGATTAGTAATTCACCCCTCCACTTT. Its translation: CASTPGGGISNSPLHF. Supplemented by reference TRBV7-9 and TRBJ1-6, the full variable domain reads DTGVSQNPRHKITKRGQNVTFRCDPISEHNRLYWYRQTLGQGPEFLTYFQNEAQLEKSRLLSDRFSAERPKGSFSTLEIQRTEQGDSAMYLCASTPGGGISNSPLHFGNGTRLTVT.

The rearrangement uses TRBV2 and TRBJ2-7, with 9 bases identical to TRBD2. The CDR3 is made up of 17 amino acids. Trimming at V came to 2 bases and at J to 0 bases, leaving 8 bases not matched to a gene. CDR1 and CDR2 (germline): SNHLY, FYNNEI. In nucleotides, the CDR3 is TGTGCCAGCAGTGAAAGGATAGCGGGGGATAGCTCCTACGAGCAGTACTTC. Translating gives CASSERIAGDSSYEQYF.

This clone was seen a handful of times. The rearrangement links TRBV14 to TRBJ1-1; D gene uncertain. The CDR3 runs to 11 residues. Germline CDR1 and CDR2: SGHDN and FVKESK. V was trimmed by 4 bases and J by 4 bases, leaving 4 bases between them. CDR3 in amino acids: CASSPGTEAFF. The CDR3 nucleotides read TGTGCCAGCAGCCCCGGCACTGAAGCTTTCTTT.

The chain couples TRBV6-1 to TRBJ2-1; 13 positions agree with TRBD2. J lost 9 bases, V lost 2 bases, and 7 bases had no gene match. CDR1 and CDR2 from the germline V gene are MNHNS and SASEGT. The CDR3 has 16 amino acids. The CDR3 sequence is CASSERLAGGLVEQFF. DNA of the CDR3: TGTGCCAGCAGTGAAAGACTAGCGGGAGGTCTGGTTGAGCAGTTCTTC.

The chain is built from TRBV9 and TRBJ2-2; 8 bases map to TRBD1. J was trimmed by 5 bases and V by 3 bases; bases with no gene match: 6. Germline V gives CDR1 SGDLS, CDR2 YYNGEE. This CDR3 comprises 15 residues. This CDR3 reads CASSAHRGDTGELFF. The DNA of the CDR3 is TGTGCCAGCAGCGCCCACAGGGGGGATACCGGGGAGCTGTTTTTT.

CDR3 coding DNA: TGTGCCAGTTCCGGGACTAGCGGATACAATGAGCAGTTCTTC. Translation gives CASSGTSGYNEQFF. V and J are TRBV19 and TRBJ2-1; 11 positions match TRBD2. Germline loops: CDR1 LNHDA, CDR2 SQIVND (reference sequence). V shed 8 bases, J shed 4 bases, and the junction held 4 bases outside the gene matches. CDR3 length: 14 residues.

The V gene is TRBV7-9, the J gene TRBJ2-7; D remains ambiguous. V was trimmed by 8 bases and J by 0 bases, leaving 11 bases between them. The CDR3 contains 13 residues. Germline V gene sequence: CDR1 SEHNR, CDR2 FQNEAQ (reference sequence). The CDR3 protein is CASRGSSSYEQYF. The CDR3 DNA sequence: TGTGCCAGCCGAGGATCCAGCTCCTACGAGCAGTACTTC.

The chain employs TRBV6-5 and TRBJ2-5, with D unclear. The ends were cut back, 7 bases at V and 3 bases at J, with 6 bases in the middle. This CDR3 contains 11 residues. Germline lookup yields CDR1 MNHEY and CDR2 SVGAGI. The CDR3 protein is CASTREETQYF. DNA of the CDR3: TGTGCCAGCACTCGAGAAGAGACCCAGTACTTC.

The chain uses TRBV5-1 and TRBJ1-2; D is unclear. The V gene's germline CDR1 is SGHRS and CDR2 YFSETQ. With 0 bases removed from V and 2 bases from J, the gap between germline ends came to 8 bases. The CDR3 spans 14 residues. The CDR3 nucleotides read TGCGCCAGCAGCTTGGAGACACAAAACTATGGCTACACCTTC. Amino acid sequence: CASSLETQNYGYTF.